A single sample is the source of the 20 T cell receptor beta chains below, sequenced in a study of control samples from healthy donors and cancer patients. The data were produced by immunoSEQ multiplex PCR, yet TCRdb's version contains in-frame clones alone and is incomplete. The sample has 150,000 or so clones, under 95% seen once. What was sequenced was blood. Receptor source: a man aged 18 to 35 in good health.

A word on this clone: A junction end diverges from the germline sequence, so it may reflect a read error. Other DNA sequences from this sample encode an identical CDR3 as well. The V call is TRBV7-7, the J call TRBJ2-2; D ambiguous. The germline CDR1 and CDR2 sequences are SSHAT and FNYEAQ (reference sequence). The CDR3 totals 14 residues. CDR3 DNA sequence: TGTGCTAGCAGCTTAAGACCCAACACCGGGGAGCTGTTTTTT. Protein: CASSLRPNTGELFF.

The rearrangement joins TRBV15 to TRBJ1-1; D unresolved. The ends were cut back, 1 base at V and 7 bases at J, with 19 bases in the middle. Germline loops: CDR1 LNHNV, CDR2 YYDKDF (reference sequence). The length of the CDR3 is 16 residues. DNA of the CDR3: TGTGCCACCAGCAGAGTGGCGGTTTCTAGGTCCTTTGAAGCTTTCTTT. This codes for CATSRVAVSRSFEAFF.

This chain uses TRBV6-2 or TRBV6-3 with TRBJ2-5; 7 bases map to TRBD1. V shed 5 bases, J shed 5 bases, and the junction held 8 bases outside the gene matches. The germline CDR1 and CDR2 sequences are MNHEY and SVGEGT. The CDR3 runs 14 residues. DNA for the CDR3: TGTGCCAGCAGTCGACAGGGTGGTATCGAGACCCAGTACTTC. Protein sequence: CASSRQGGIETQYF.

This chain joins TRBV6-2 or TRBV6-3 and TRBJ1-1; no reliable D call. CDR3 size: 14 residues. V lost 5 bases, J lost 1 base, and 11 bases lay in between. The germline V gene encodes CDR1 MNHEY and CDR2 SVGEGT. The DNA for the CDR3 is TGTGCCAGCAGTGATAGGACGGGGAACACTGAAGCTTTCTTT. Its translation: CASSDRTGNTEAFF.

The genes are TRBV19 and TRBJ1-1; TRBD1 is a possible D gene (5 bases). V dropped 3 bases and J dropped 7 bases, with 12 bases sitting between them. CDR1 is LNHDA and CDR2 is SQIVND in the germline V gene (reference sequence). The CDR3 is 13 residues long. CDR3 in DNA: TGTGCCAGTAGTATTGAGCAGGGCGTTGAAGCTTTCTTT. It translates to CASSIEQGVEAFF.

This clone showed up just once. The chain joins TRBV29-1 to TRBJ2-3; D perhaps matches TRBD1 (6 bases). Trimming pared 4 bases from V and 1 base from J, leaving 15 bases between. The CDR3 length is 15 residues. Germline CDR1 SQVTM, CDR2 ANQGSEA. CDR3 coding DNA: TGCAGCGTTGGTCCCGGGACATCTCGCACAGATACGCAGTATTTT. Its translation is CSVGPGTSRTDTQYF.

This CDR3 is CSVEGVVARGPYNEQFF. In nucleotides, the CDR3 is TGCAGCGTTGAAGGGGTGGTAGCTCGCGGGCCATACAATGAGCAGTTCTTC. The rearrangement links TRBV29-1 to TRBJ2-1, with D possibly matching TRBD2 (5 bases). The germline CDR1 and CDR2 sequences are SQVTM and ANQGSEA. The CDR3 has 17 residues. The V end lost 1 base, the J end lost 4 bases, and 20 bases lay between the germline ends.

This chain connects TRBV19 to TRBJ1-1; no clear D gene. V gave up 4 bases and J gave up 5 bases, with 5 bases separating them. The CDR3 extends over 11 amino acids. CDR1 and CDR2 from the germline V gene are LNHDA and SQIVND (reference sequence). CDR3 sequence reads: CASSRGTEAFF. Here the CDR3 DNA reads TGTGCCAGTAGTAGAGGGACTGAAGCTTTCTTT. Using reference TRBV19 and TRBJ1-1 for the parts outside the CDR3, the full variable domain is DGGITQSPKYLFRKEGQNVTLSCEQNLNHDAMYWYRQDPGQGLRLIYYSQIVNDFQKGDIAEGYSVSREKKESFPLTVTSAQKNPTAFYLCASSRGTEAFFGQGTRLTVV.

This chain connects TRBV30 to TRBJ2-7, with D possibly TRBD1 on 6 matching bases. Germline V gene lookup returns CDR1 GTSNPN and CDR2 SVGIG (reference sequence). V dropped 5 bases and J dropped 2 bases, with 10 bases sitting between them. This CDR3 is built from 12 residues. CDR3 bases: TGTGCCTGGCGGACAGTTACCTACGAGCAGTACTTC. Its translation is CAWRTVTYEQYF.

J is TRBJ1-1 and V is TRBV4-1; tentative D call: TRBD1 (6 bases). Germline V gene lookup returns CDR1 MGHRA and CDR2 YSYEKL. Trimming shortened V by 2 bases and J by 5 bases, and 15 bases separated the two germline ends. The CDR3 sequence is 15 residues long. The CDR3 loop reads CASSQNTGRGTEAFF. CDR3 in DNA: TGCGCCAGCAGCCAAAACACAGGGAGGGGTACTGAAGCTTTCTTT.

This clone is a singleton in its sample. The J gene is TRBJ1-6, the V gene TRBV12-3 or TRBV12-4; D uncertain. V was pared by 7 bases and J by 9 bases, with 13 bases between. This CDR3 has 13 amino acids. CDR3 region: CASTLLWSSPLHF. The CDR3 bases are TGTGCCAGCACCCTCCTTTGGAGTTCACCCCTCCACTTT.

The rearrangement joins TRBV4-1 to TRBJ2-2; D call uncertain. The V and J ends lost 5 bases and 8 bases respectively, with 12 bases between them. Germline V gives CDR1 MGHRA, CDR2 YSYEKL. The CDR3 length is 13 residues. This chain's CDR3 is CASSEVSLGELFF. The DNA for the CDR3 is TGCGCCAGCAGCGAAGTGTCTTTAGGGGAGCTGTTTTTT.

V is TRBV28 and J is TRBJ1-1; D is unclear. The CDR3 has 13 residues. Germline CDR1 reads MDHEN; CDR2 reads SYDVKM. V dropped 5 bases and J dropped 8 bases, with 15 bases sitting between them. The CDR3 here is CASSPRSGAEAFF. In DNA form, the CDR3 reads TGTGCCAGCAGTCCCCGAAGTGGTGCGGAAGCTTTCTTT. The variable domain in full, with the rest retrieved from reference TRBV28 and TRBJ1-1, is DVKVTQSSRYLVKRTGEKVFLECVQDMDHENMFWYRQDPGLGLRLIYFSYDVKMKEKGDIPEGYSVSREKKERFSLILESASTNQTSMYLCASSPRSGAEAFFGQGTRLTVV.

The CDR3 loop reads CASSHKGRGPDEQYF. CDR3 DNA: TGCGCCAGCAGTCATAAAGGTAGGGGGCCCGACGAGCAGTACTTC. The chain uses TRBV23-1 and TRBJ2-7; 7 positions agree with TRBD1. TRBV23-1 counts as an open reading frame of uncertain function. The CDR3 length is 15 residues. With 3 bases clipped from V and 5 bases from J, the junction kept 10 bases outside the gene matches.

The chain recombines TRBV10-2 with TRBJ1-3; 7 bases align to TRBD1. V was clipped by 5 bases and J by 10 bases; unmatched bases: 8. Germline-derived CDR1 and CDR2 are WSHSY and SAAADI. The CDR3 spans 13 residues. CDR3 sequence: CASSPNRGHTIYF. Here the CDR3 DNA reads TGCGCCAGCAGTCCAAACAGGGGTCATACCATATATTTT.

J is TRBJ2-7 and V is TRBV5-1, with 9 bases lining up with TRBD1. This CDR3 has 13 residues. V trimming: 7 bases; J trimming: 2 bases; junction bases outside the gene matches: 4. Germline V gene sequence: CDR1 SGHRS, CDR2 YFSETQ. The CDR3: CASRRQGAYEQYF. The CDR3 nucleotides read TGCGCCAGCCGCCGACAGGGGGCCTACGAGCAGTACTTC.

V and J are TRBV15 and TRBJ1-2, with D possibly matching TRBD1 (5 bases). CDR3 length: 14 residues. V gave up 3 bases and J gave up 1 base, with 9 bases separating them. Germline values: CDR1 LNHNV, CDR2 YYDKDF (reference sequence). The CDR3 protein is CATSRVQGNYGYTF. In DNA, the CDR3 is TGTGCCACCAGCAGGGTGCAGGGTAACTATGGCTACACCTTC.

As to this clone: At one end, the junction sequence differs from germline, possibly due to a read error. CDR3 sequence reads: CASSVDRGWSGHTF. The DNA for the CDR3 is TGCGCCAGCAGCGTTGACAGGGGGTGGAGTGGCCACACCTTC. The V and J genes are TRBV4-3 and TRBJ1-2, with 9 bases matching TRBD1. The CDR3 spans 14 residues. CDR1 is LGHNA, CDR2 YSLEER, per germline.

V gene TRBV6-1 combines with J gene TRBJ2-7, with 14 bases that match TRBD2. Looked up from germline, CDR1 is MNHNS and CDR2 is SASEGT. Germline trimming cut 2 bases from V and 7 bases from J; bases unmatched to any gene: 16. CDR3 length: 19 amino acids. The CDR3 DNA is TGTGCCAGCAGTGAATATTTGCGGACTAGCGGGAGGTTTGGCGTAGAGCAGTACTTC. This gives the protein CASSEYLRTSGRFGVEQYF.

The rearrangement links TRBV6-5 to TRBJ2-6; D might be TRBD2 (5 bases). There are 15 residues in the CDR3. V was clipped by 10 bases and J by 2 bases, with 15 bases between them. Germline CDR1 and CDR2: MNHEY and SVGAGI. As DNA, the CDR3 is TGTGCCACCATTAATCGAGGGCCTGGGGCCAACGTCCTGACTTTC. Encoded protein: CATINRGPGANVLTF.